This entry is about one T cell receptor beta chain. CDR3 length equals 14 residues. Germline CDR1 SGHTA, CDR2 FQGNSA. With 4 bases clipped from V and 3 bases from J, the junction kept 2 bases outside the gene matches. TCRdb analysed the PCR reads with MiXCR anew, one entry per CDR3 protein. The sample carries fewer than 10,000 distinct CDR3 sequences, 40% to 55% recorded once. Samples came from patients with localized non-small cell lung adenocarcinoma. The sample comes from a study of CD4 and CD8 cells across lung adenocarcinoma regions. The receptor was derived from a female donor with lung adenocarcinoma. The CD4 and CD8 labels of this study may be unreliable. The sequencing input was CD4+ T cells from the margin of a lung tumor. The rearrangement uses TRBV7-2 and TRBJ2-1, with 8 bases identical to TRBD2. CDR3 bases: TGTGCCAGCAGCTCGCGGGGGGTCTACAATGAGCAGTTCTTC. It codes for CASSSRGVYNEQFF.